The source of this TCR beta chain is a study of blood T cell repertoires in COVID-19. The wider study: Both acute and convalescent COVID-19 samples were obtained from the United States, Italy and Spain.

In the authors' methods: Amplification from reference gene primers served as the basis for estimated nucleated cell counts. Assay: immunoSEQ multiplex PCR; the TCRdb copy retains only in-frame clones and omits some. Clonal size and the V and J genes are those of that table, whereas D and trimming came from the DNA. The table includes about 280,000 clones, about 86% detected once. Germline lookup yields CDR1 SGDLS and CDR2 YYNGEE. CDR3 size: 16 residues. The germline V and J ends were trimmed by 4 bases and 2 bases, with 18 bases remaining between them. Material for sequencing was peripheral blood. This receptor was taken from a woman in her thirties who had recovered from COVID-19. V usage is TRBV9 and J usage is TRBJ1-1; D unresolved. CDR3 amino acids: CASSPRPGITNTEAFF. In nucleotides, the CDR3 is TGTGCCAGCAGCCCCCGACCGGGTATAACTAACACTGAAGCTTTCTTT.